The text below deals with one TCR beta chain. This sample is part of a study of T cell responses to AZD1222 COVID-19 vaccine. This CDR3 contains 13 residues. Germline V gene lookup returns CDR1 KGHDR and CDR2 SFDVKD. V lost 5 bases and J lost 5, with 9 bases in between. Using immunoSEQ multiplex PCR, the repertoire was profiled, and TCRdb retains in-frame clones only, with some absent. The sample shows about 90,000 clones, about 86% of them seen only once. This rearrangement joins TRBV24-1 to TRBJ1-5; TRBD1 might be the D (6 bases). The sequencing used peripheral blood, collected on day 0 of AZD1222 vaccination. The clonotype comes from an adult in good health. The CDR3 region has the DNA TGTGCCACCAGTGCGGACAGTTATCAGCCCCAGCATTTT. It specifies CATSADSYQPQHF.